The 5 T cell receptor beta chains in this list originate from one sample, sequenced in a study of control samples from healthy donors and cancer patients. Sequenced by immunoSEQ multiplex PCR; TCRdb stores in-frame clones only, minus some. There are about 78,000 clones in the sample; 85% to 90% occur only once, and less than 8.5% lies in the top ten. The sample was blood. The receptors originated from a woman aged 55 to 70 in good health.

This chain connects TRBV28 to TRBJ2-5, with TRBD2 matching over 10 bases. Per the germline V gene, CDR1 is MDHEN and CDR2 is SYDVKM. After removal of 4 bases from V and 1 base from J, the junction contained 6 bases not matched to a gene. The CDR3 has 16 residues. CDR3 coding DNA: TGTGCCAGCAGTTCCCCGGGACTAGCGAGCCAAGAGACCCAGTACTTC. It is translated as CASSSPGLASQETQYF.

This clone came up a few times. The rearrangement uses TRBV6-5 and TRBJ1-5; D gene uncertain. The CDR3 is made up of 13 amino acids. With 7 bases removed from V and 6 bases from J, the gap between germline ends came to 13 bases. CDR1 is MNHEY and CDR2 is SVGAGI in the germline V gene. In DNA form, the CDR3 reads TGTGCCAGCACCCCCCCGGCGGGTCAGCCCCAGCATTTT. Translated: CASTPPAGQPQHF.

The chain combines TRBV5-5 with TRBJ2-7; 7 bases fit TRBD1. V shed 4 bases, J shed 3 bases, and the junction held 7 bases outside the gene matches. Per the germline V gene, CDR1 is SGHKS and CDR2 is YYEKEE (reference sequence). The CDR3 is 14 residues long. CDR3 sequence: CASSDPGTDYEQYF. For the CDR3, the DNA is TGTGCCAGCAGCGACCCCGGGACAGACTACGAGCAGTACTTC.

CDR3 loop: CASSSGQGAETQYF. For the CDR3, the DNA is TGCGCCAGCAGCTCGGGACAGGGGGCCGAGACCCAGTACTTC. The chain recombines TRBV5-1 with TRBJ2-5; the match to TRBD1 covers 12 bases. Germline CDR1 SGHRS, CDR2 YFSETQ. CDR3 size: 14 residues. Trimming at V came to 3 bases and at J to 5 bases, leaving 2 bases not matched to a gene.

V is TRBV2 and J is TRBJ1-4, with 12 bases that match TRBD1. The CDR3 loop spans 17 amino acids. Trimming cost V 5 bases and J 1 base; bases outside gene matches: 5. In germline, CDR1 is SNHLY, CDR2 FYNNEI. The CDR3 reads CASSPGQGARTNEKLFF. The CDR3 DNA is TGTGCCAGCAGTCCGGGACAGGGGGCTCGAACTAATGAAAAACTGTTTTTT. Variable domain in full (rest from reference TRBV2 and TRBJ1-4): EPEVTQTPSHQVTQMGQEVILRCVPISNHLYFYWYRQILGQKVEFLVSFYNNEISEKSEIFDDQFSVERPDGSNFTLKIRSTKLEDSAMYFCASSPGQGARTNEKLFFGSGTQLSVL.